Listed below are T cell receptor beta chains from one sample, sequenced in a study of blood T cell repertoires in COVID-19. Profiling relied on immunoSEQ multiplex PCR, and the TCRdb table lists in-frame clones only, not all of them. The repertoire holds 200,000 to 250,000 clones, with about 80% as singletons. The specimen was PBMCs or T cells enriched from blood (not recorded which). The receptors derive from a woman between 40 and 55 years old with acute COVID-19. The CDR3 runs from the conserved cysteine through the conserved F or W. The order of the fields is V gene, CDR3 protein.

TRBV19,CASSIDPPGASNQPQHF
TRBV9,CASSLSGSNEKLFF
TRBV6-5,CASSYSLPGGGTEAFF
TRBV7-6,CASSLEFGPFSWGELFF
TRBV30,CAWSAIGAGYGYTF
TRBV27,CASSLLAPTQSGGELFF
TRBV2,CASRTGNYGYTF
TRBV7-7,CASSLRPTAGGAEGGTQYF
TRBV11-2,CASGFWPGNTIYF
TRBV15,CATSRELGGASGNTIYF
TRBV2,CASSDGGANYGYTF
TRBV19,CASSTFGQRYYGYTF
TRBV9,CASSVEGQQNSPLHF
TRBV28,CASSARTSGSRTNIQYF
TRBV30,CAWKGGLNYGYTF
TRBV4-3,CASSRASAEGGEDTQYF
TRBV7-2,CASSLRTGGYSNQPQHF
TRBV3-1/TRBV3-2,CASSPRGGWGYTF
TRBV11-2,CASSSRQGANYGYTF
TRBV27,CASSSYRGVAYEQYF
TRBV6-1,CASSDGQSKPPYEQYF
TRBV27,CASSFQGQVYEQYF
TRBV6-8,CASSRIPGVYGYTF
TRBV29-1,CSVEDQPGGRNEQFF
TRBV11-2,CASSLQRTGALQYF
TRBV7-3,CASSLTMLAGNTGELFF
TRBV7-8,CASSLVVTPFSYEQYF
TRBV19,CASSISVLYGYTF
TRBV4-1,CASSPRTKNPEKLFF
TRBV12-3/TRBV12-4,CASRAGTGELFF
TRBV7-2,CASSSPGGTNEQFF
TRBV2,CASSGGVYSAQSGNTIYF
TRBV19,CASSPILPTGGSTEAFF
TRBV2,CASSGSGRLLAYGYTF
TRBV9,CASSVGVTGTVSYEQYF
TRBV30,CAWRNTGSGYTF
TRBV7-2,CASSGRDIEKLFF
TRBV24-1,CATSDYRGAEQFF
TRBV14,CASSQVGFPGELFF
TRBV5-4,CASSLMGWGTSGNEQYF
TRBV19,CASSIAAGRGEQYF